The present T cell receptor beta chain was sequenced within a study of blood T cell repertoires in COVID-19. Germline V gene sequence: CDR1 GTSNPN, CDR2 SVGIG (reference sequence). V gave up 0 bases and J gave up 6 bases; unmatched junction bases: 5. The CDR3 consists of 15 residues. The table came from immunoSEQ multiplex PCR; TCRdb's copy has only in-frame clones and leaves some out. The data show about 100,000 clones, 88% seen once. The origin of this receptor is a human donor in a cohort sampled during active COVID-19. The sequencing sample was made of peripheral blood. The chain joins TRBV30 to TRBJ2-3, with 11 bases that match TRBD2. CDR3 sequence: CAWSVIAGGPDTQYF. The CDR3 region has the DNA TGTGCCTGGAGTGTAATAGCGGGAGGGCCCGATACGCAGTATTTT.